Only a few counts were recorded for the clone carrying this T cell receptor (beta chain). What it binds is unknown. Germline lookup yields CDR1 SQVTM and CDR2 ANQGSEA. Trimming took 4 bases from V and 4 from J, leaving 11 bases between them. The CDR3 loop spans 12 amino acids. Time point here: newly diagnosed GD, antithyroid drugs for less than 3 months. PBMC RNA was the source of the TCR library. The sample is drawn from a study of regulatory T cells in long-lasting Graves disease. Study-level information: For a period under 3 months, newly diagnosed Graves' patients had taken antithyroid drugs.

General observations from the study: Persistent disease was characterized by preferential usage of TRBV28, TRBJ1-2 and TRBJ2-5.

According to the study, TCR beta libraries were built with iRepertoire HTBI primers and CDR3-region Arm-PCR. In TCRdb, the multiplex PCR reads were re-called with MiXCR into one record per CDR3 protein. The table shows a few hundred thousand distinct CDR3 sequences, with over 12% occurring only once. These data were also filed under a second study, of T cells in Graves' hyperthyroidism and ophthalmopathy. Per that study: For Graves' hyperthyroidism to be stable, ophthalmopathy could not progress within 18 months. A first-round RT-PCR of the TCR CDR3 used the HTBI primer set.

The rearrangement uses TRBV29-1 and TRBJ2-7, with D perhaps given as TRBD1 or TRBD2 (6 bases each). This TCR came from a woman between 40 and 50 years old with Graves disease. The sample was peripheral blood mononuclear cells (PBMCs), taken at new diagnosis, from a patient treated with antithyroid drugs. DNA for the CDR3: TGCAGCGTTGTGGGGGGCAAGTACGAGCAGTACTTC. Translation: CSVVGGKYEQYF.